The 2 T cell receptor beta chains listed next were all sequenced from one sample in a study of blood T cell repertoires in COVID-19. Sequencing was performed with immunoSEQ multiplex PCR; in TCRdb, only in-frame clones are kept and a portion is missing. Of more than 200,000 clones in the sample, roughly 87% were seen once. Sample: peripheral blood. The source is a human donor in a cohort sampled during active COVID-19.

V usage is TRBV5-1 and J usage is TRBJ2-4, with 10 bases aligning to TRBD1. There are 15 residues in the CDR3. V trimming: 4 bases; J trimming: 7 bases; junction bases outside the gene matches: 8. Germline V gives CDR1 SGHRS, CDR2 YFSETQ. CDR3 sequence (DNA): TGCGCCAGCAGCCCCGGGACAGGGGACGGTAACATTCAGTACTTC. This codes for CASSPGTGDGNIQYF. Full variable domain (missing parts from reference TRBV5-1 and TRBJ2-4): KAGVTQTPRYLIKTRGQQVTLSCSPISGHRSVSWYQQTPGQGLQFLFEYFSETQRNKGNFPGRFSGRQFSNSRSEMNVSTLELGDSALYLCASSPGTGDGNIQYFGAGTRLSVL.

The rearrangement uses TRBV19 and TRBJ2-1; 10 bases align to TRBD2. Germline loops: CDR1 LNHDA, CDR2 SQIVND (reference sequence). V dropped 0 bases and J dropped 7; count of bases not matched to a gene: 15. The CDR3 length is 19 residues. The CDR3 region has the DNA TGTGCCAGTAGTATAGATGGGCCGTGGATAGCGGGGGGTCTGAATGAGCAGTTCTTC. It translates to CASSIDGPWIAGGLNEQFF.